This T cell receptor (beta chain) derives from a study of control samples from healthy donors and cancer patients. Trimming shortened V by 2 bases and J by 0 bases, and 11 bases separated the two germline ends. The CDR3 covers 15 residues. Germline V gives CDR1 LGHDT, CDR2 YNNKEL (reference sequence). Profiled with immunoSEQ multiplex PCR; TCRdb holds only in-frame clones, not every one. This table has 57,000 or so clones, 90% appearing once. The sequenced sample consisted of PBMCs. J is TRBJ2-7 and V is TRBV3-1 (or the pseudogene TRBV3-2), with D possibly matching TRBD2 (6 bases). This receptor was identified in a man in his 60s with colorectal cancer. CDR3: CASSQRAGYSYEQYF. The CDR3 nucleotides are TGTGCCAGCAGCCAACGTGCGGGGTACTCCTACGAGCAGTACTTC.